This T cell receptor beta chain was recovered during a study of blood T cell repertoires in COVID-19. Assay used: immunoSEQ multiplex PCR; TCRdb lists only in-frame clones, some missing. The table has 10,000 to 15,000 clones, 72% seen once. Germline CDR1 is MGHRA and CDR2 is YSYEKL. The CDR3 has 16 amino acids. V lost 3 bases, J lost 6 bases, and 9 bases stayed unmatched. This clone was counted once. This chain links TRBV4-1 with TRBJ2-3; 10 nucleotides align to TRBD2. This receptor was taken from a man between 60 and 75 years old with COVID-19, enrolled during active disease. Input material: peripheral blood. The CDR3 is CASSQVLAGPGDTQYF. The DNA of the CDR3 is TGCGCCAGCAGCCAGGTACTAGCGGGGCCGGGGGATACGCAGTATTTT.